The 14 T cell receptor beta chains listed next were all sequenced from one sample in a study of radiotherapy plus CTLA-4 blockade in lung cancer. Only in-frame clones appear in the TCRdb table, and some are missing; sequencing was by immunoSEQ multiplex PCR. The repertoire has around 100,000 clones, roughly 79% of them found once; the top ten carry around 3%. The material sequenced was peripheral blood, taken from a patient treated with radiotherapy plus ipilimumab. The receptors shown here come from a human donor with non-small cell lung cancer who had a partial response to radiotherapy plus ipilimumab. Some clones in this sample may be carry-over from other donors' samples.

This chain's CDR3 is CASSVRLTGPISTDTQYF. The CDR3 bases are TGTGCCAGCAGCGTACGATTAACAGGCCCTATAAGCACAGATACGCAGTATTTT. This rearrangement joins TRBV9 to TRBJ2-3, with D possibly matching TRBD1 (5 bases). Trimming cost V 1 base and J 0 bases, with 18 bases left between them. This CDR3 is built from 18 residues. Per the germline V gene, CDR1 is SGDLS and CDR2 is YYNGEE.

V is TRBV5-4 and J is TRBJ1-2; 7 nucleotides line up with TRBD1. The CDR3 has 12 residues. Germline lookup yields CDR1 SGHNT and CDR2 YYREEE (reference sequence). After removal of 3 bases from V and 4 bases from J, the junction contained 0 bases not matched to a gene. The CDR3 nucleotides read TGTGCCAGCAGCTGGGACAGCTATGGCTACACCTTC. It translates to CASSWDSYGYTF.

V and J are TRBV27 and TRBJ2-3, with D unclear. The CDR3 is 13 residues long. V was shortened by 3 bases and J by 1 base, with 5 bases between the two germline ends. CDR1 and CDR2 from the germline V gene are MNHEY and SMNVEV (reference sequence). CDR3 DNA sequence: TGTGCCAGCAGTTTCTCTGGCACAGATACGCAGTATTTT. Translation: CASSFSGTDTQYF.

This clone appeared a few times. The chain couples TRBV5-1 to TRBJ1-1, with 8 bases aligning to TRBD1. Germline CDR1 reads SGHRS; CDR2 reads YFSETQ. There are 12 residues in the CDR3. V lost 4 bases, J lost 10 bases, and 6 bases stayed unmatched. The CDR3 DNA reads as TGCGCCAGCAGCCACAGCGACAGGGGAGCTTTCTTT. As protein: CASSHSDRGAFF.

This clone has a handful of counts. The chain recombines TRBV11-2 with TRBJ1-1, with D perhaps TRBD1 (6 bases). From germline, CDR1 is SGHAT and CDR2 FQNNGV. V lost 4 bases and J 0 bases, leaving 15 bases between the germline ends. The CDR3 has 16 amino acids. This chain's CDR3 is CASSSRTETMNTEAFF. CDR3 DNA: TGTGCCAGCAGCTCGCGGACAGAGACAATGAACACTGAAGCTTTCTTT. The full variable domain, with the rest looked up from reference TRBV11-2 and TRBJ1-1, is EAGVAQSPRYKIIEKRQSVAFWCNPISGHATLYWYQQILGQGPKLLIQFQNNGVVDDSQLPKDRFSAERLKGVDSTLKIQPAKLEDSAVYLCASSSRTETMNTEAFFGQGTRLTVV.

The chain uses TRBV7-3 and TRBJ2-1; 9 bases align to TRBD2. After removal of 5 bases from V and 9 bases from J, the junction contained 17 bases not matched to a gene. This CDR3 contains 17 residues. Germline CDR1 SGHTA, CDR2 FQGTGA. The CDR3 is CASSPPGGYSGSVEQFF. DNA of the CDR3: TGTGCCAGCAGCCCACCGGGGGGGTATAGCGGGAGCGTTGAGCAGTTCTTC.

This sequence joins TRBV6-1 and TRBJ2-5; possibly TRBD1 for D (6 bases). Deletions cut 4 bases from V and 4 bases from J, with 10 bases between. Germline lookup yields CDR1 MNHNS and CDR2 SASEGT. The CDR3 sequence is 13 residues long. The CDR3 loop reads CASSATGSETQYF. In DNA form, the CDR3 reads TGTGCCAGCAGTGCAACAGGGTCAGAGACCCAGTACTTC.

The V gene is TRBV19, the J gene TRBJ1-2, with D tentatively TRBD1 (6 bases). Germline V CDR1 and CDR2: LNHDA, SQIVND (reference sequence). The CDR3 runs 14 residues. The germline V and J ends were trimmed by 5 bases and 5 bases, with 15 bases remaining between them. The DNA of the CDR3 is TGTGCCAGTAGTGAGACGGCAGGGGTATATGGCTACACCTTC. As protein: CASSETAGVYGYTF.

This clone was detected only once. V gene TRBV2 combines with J gene TRBJ2-5; D not resolved. V gave up 0 bases and J gave up 1 base, with 9 bases separating them. In germline, CDR1 is SNHLY, CDR2 FYNNEI. The length of the CDR3 is 15 residues. The CDR3 loop is CASSEAVGRQETQYF. CDR3 sequence (DNA): TGTGCCAGCAGTGAAGCGGTGGGCCGCCAAGAGACCCAGTACTTC.

This chain connects TRBV5-1 to TRBJ2-3, with no clear D. The germline V and J ends were trimmed by 0 bases and 0 bases, with 5 bases remaining between them. This CDR3 contains 14 residues. CDR1 and CDR2 from the germline V gene are SGHRS and YFSETQ. The CDR3 nucleotides read TGCGCCAGCAGCTTGGGTCAGAGCACAGATACGCAGTATTTT. This sequence encodes CASSLGQSTDTQYF.

The V call is TRBV11-3, the J call TRBJ2-3, with D uncertain. V was pared by 7 bases and J by 0 bases, with 11 bases between. Germline CDR1 reads SGHNT; CDR2 reads YENEEA. The CDR3 spans 14 residues. The DNA of the CDR3 is TGTGCCAGCACCCCAACTCTTAGCACAGATACGCAGTATTTT. Protein: CASTPTLSTDTQYF.

This sequence joins TRBV23-1 and TRBJ2-5, with D uncertain. TRBV23-1 is noted as an ORF with a role that remains uncertain. The V gene lost 6 bases and the J gene lost 3 bases, with 17 bases spanning the gap. The CDR3 consists of 15 residues. CDR3: CASRTFPLEKETQYF. In DNA form, the CDR3 reads TGCGCCAGCAGAACCTTTCCTCTGGAGAAAGAGACCCAGTACTTC.

This clone has only a few counts. The chain uses TRBV6-1 and TRBJ1-2, with TRBD1 matching over 8 bases. Germline assignment: CDR1 MNHNS and CDR2 SASEGT. This CDR3 contains 15 residues. Unmatched junction bases numbered 9, after V lost 6 bases and J lost 3 bases. CDR3 bases: TGTGCCAGCAGCTTGGGTTCAGGGGGCTACTATGGCTACACCTTC. Translation gives CASSLGSGGYYGYTF.

The chain has TRBV7-3 and TRBJ1-3; TRBD1 matches 10 bases. Unmatched junction bases numbered 5, after V lost 5 bases and J lost 4 bases. This CDR3 has 15 amino acids. Looked up from germline, CDR1 is SGHTA and CDR2 is FQGTGA. CDR3 sequence: CASSIDRGPGNTIYF. In DNA form, the CDR3 reads TGTGCCAGCAGCATCGACAGGGGGCCCGGAAACACCATATATTTT.